This T cell receptor (beta chain) comes out of a study of blood T cell repertoires in COVID-19. V lost 2 bases to trimming and J lost 0 bases; unmatched junction nucleotides: 0. Germline V CDR1 and CDR2: SGHTA, FQGTGA. This CDR3 spans 15 amino acids. Authors' data handling: Using reference gene primer amplification, nucleated cell counts were estimated. Only in-frame clones appear in the TCRdb table, and some are missing; sequencing was by immunoSEQ multiplex PCR. The V and J calls and clone size come from that table; D and trimming were worked out from the DNA. The sample shows about 190,000 clones, about 88% of them seen only once.

The chain couples TRBV7-3 to TRBJ2-3; 9 nucleotides align to TRBD2. This receptor was identified in a man aged 25-40 years with acute or convalescent COVID-19. The specimen was peripheral blood. CDR3 coding DNA: TGTGCCAGCAGCTTAGGACTAGCGAGCACAGATACGCAGTATTTT. Translated: CASSLGLASTDTQYF.